The following is a TCR beta chain sequence with its context. V shed 5 bases and J shed 6 bases, with 10 bases lying between them. The CDR3 consists of 13 residues. The germline gives CDR1 MNHEY, CDR2 SVGAGI. These data are taken from a study of blood T cell repertoires in COVID-19. Looking at the study overall: Sample material is recorded as cDNA or gDNA derived from T cells, B-cell-depleted T cells, or PBMCs.

Enrolment of Seattle patients took place during active infection, and they were followed longitudinally. Study processing details: Cell counts per sample came from amplifying reference gene primers. Sequencing used immunoSEQ multiplex PCR; TCRdb keeps in-frame clones, though not all of them. Clone size and the V and J calls come from that table; the DNA yielded D and trimming. This table has about 160,000 clones, about 85% appearing once. This clonotype originated in a woman aged 55-70 years with COVID-19, enrolled during active disease. The chain couples TRBV6-5 to TRBJ2-2; a weak D match, TRBD2 (5 bases). Material: peripheral blood. In DNA form, the CDR3 reads TGTGCCAGCAGTATGAGGGTTTCCGGGGAGCTGTTTTTT. Protein sequence: CASSMRVSGELFF.